This T cell receptor (beta chain) emerged from a study of blood T cell repertoires in COVID-19. As for the study in general: COVID-19 samples from acute and convalescent phases originated in the United States, Italy and Spain. Sample material is recorded as cDNA or gDNA derived from T cells, B-cell-depleted T cells, or PBMCs.

This CDR3 is 15 amino acids long. V was pared by 3 bases and J by 1 base, with 7 bases of the junction left unmatched. Germline V gives CDR1 SGDLS, CDR2 YYNGEE. Some clones are missing from TCRdb's copy, which holds only in-frame ones; the method was immunoSEQ multiplex PCR. The sample yields roughly 230,000 clones, more than 65% seen once. The chain employs TRBV9 and TRBJ2-7; 7 bases are shared with TRBD1. The source of this sequence is a man aged 50-59 years with active or convalescent COVID-19. Material for sequencing was peripheral blood. The CDR3 nucleotides are TGTGCCAGCAGCGCCCGGTCAGGGGGATCCTACGAGCAGTACTTC. As protein: CASSARSGGSYEQYF.